These 6 T cell receptor beta chains came from one sample sequenced in a study of blood T cell repertoires in COVID-19. Using immunoSEQ multiplex PCR, the repertoire was profiled, and TCRdb retains in-frame clones only, with some absent. In the table there are 150,000 or so clones, roughly nine tenths of which are singletons. Sequencing was performed on peripheral blood. The receptors shown here come from a woman aged 70-85 years with COVID-19, enrolled during active disease.

The V gene is TRBV27, the J gene TRBJ2-5; 9 bases are shared with TRBD1. This CDR3 has 16 amino acids. V lost 2 bases to trimming and J lost 7 bases; unmatched junction nucleotides: 11. Germline V CDR1 and CDR2: MNHEY, SMNVEV (reference sequence). For the CDR3, the DNA is TGTGCCAGCAGTTTACTACCGGGACAGGGAAAGGTGACCCAGTACTTC. Protein: CASSLLPGQGKVTQYF.

V gene TRBV20-1 combines with J gene TRBJ2-7, with 9 bases that match TRBD2. The germline V gene has CDR1 DFQATT and CDR2 SNEGSKA (reference sequence). The CDR3 contains 15 residues. J gave up 4 bases and V 3 bases, and 10 bases lay outside the gene matches. CDR3: CSASSGLAVTYEQYF. CDR3 DNA: TGCAGTGCTAGTTCGGGACTAGCTGTTACGTACGAGCAGTACTTC.

The CDR3 is CATRTGTNTGELFF. The DNA of the CDR3 is TGTGCCACTCGAACCGGGACTAACACCGGGGAGCTGTTTTTT. This rearrangement joins TRBV6-5 to TRBJ2-2, with D possibly matching TRBD2 (6 bases). Germline-derived CDR1 and CDR2 are MNHEY and SVGAGI. CDR3 size: 14 residues. V was cut by 10 bases and J by 2 bases, with 14 bases left in between.

This chain links TRBV2 with TRBJ2-5; no clear D. The CDR3 contains 14 residues. Trimming took off 7 bases at V and 5 bases at J, with 17 bases between the two ends. CDR1 SNHLY and CDR2 FYNNEI come from the germline V gene. The CDR3 sequence is CASMFELPLETQYF. CDR3 bases: TGTGCCAGCATGTTCGAGCTTCCTTTGGAGACCCAGTACTTC.

This sequence joins TRBV2 and TRBJ2-2, with 8 bases aligning to TRBD2. The CDR3 is 14 amino acids. V was pared by 6 bases and J by 2 bases, with 2 bases of the junction left unmatched. CDR1 and CDR2 from the germline V gene are SNHLY and FYNNEI. The CDR3, as DNA: TGTGCCAGCAGGGGACTAGTAAACACCGGGGAGCTGTTTTTT. Protein product: CASRGLVNTGELFF.

This clone was detected only a few times. V gene TRBV27 combines with J gene TRBJ1-1, with D possibly matching TRBD1 (6 bases). CDR3 length: 14 amino acids. Germline assignment: CDR1 MNHEY and CDR2 SMNVEV (reference sequence). The ends were cut back, 3 bases at V and 6 bases at J, with 14 bases in the middle. In nucleotides, the CDR3 is TGTGCCAGCAGTTTGATAACAGGGACCGCTGAAGCTTTCTTT. This encodes CASSLITGTAEAFF.